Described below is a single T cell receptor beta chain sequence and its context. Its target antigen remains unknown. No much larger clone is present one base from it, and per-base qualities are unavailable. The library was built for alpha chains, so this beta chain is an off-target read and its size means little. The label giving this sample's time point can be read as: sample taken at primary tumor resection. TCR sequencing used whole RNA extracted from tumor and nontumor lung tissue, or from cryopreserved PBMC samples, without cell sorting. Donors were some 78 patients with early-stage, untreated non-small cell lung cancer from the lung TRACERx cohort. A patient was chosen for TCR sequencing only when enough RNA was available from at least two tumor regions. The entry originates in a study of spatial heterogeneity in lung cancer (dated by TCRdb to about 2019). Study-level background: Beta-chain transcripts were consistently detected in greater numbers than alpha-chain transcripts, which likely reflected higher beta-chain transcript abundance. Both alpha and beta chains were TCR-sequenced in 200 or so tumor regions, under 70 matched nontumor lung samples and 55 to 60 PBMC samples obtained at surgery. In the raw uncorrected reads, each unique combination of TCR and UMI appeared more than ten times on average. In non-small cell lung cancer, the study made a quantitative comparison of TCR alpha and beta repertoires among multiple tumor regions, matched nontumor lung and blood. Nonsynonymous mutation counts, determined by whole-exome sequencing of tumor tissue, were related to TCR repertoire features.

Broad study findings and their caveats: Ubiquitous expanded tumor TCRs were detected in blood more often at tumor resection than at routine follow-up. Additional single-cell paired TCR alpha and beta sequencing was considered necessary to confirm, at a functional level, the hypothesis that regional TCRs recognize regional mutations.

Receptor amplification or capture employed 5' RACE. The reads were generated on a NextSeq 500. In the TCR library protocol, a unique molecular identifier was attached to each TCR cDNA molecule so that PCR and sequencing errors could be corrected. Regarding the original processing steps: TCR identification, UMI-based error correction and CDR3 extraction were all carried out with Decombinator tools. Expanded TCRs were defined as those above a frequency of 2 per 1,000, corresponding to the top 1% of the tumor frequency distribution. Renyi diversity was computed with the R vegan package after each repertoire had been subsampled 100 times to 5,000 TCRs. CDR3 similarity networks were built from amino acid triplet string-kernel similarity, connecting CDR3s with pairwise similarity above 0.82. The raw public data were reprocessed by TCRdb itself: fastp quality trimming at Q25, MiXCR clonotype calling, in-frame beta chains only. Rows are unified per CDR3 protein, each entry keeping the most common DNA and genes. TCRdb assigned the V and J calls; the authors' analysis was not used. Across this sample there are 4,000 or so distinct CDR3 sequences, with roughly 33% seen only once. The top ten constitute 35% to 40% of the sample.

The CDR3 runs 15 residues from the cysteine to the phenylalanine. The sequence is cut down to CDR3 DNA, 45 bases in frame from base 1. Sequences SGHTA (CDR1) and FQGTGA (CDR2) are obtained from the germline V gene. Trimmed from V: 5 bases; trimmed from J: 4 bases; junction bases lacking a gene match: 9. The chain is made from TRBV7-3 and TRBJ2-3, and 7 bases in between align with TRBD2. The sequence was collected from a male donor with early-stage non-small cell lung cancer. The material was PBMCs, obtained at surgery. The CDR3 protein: CASSLAGRGSDTQYF. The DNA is TGTGCCAGCAGCCTCGCGGGGAGGGGTTCAGATACGCAGTATTTT.